These 10 T cell receptor beta chains share one sample of origin, sequenced in a study of blood T cell repertoires in COVID-19. The protocol was immunoSEQ multiplex PCR, while the TCRdb copy is restricted to in-frame clones and leaves out a portion. The profile covers approximately 110,000 clones, with approximately 82% appearing a single time and less than 8% taken by the ten largest. Sequencing used peripheral blood. Receptor source: a woman older than 75 with active or convalescent COVID-19.

This chain links TRBV5-1 with TRBJ1-1; D call uncertain. There are 15 residues in the CDR3. V was cut by 1 base and J by 3 bases, with 13 bases left in between. The V gene's germline CDR1 is SGHRS and CDR2 YFSETQ. The CDR3 spells CASSLRAGKDTEAFF. The CDR3 bases are TGCGCCAGCAGCTTGCGTGCGGGTAAGGACACTGAAGCTTTCTTT.

The chain joins TRBV5-1 to TRBJ2-3; TRBD2 is a possible D gene (6 bases). In germline, CDR1 is SGHRS, CDR2 YFSETQ. V lost 2 bases, J lost 0 bases, and 10 bases lay in between. The CDR3 sequence is 15 residues long. This CDR3 reads CASSFPRDSTDTQYF. Written as DNA, the CDR3 is TGCGCCAGCAGCTTCCCGCGGGATAGCACAGATACGCAGTATTTT.

The rearrangement joins TRBV9 to TRBJ1-3; D is possibly TRBD1 (5 bases). V dropped 4 bases and J dropped 3 bases, with 14 bases sitting between them. This CDR3 has 15 residues. Germline V lookup: CDR1 SGDLS, CDR2 YYNGEE. The CDR3 DNA reads as TGTGCCAGCAGCAGGGGCGAGACATATGGAAACACCATATATTTT. Its protein product is CASSRGETYGNTIYF.

The chain links TRBV27 to TRBJ1-6, with 7 bases that match TRBD1. V shed 7 bases, J shed 6 bases, and the junction held 6 bases outside the gene matches. The CDR3 is 14 amino acids. CDR1 and CDR2 (germline): MNHEY, SMNVEV (reference sequence). The CDR3 DNA reads TGTGCCAGCACCCAGGACAGGACTAATTCACCCCTCCACTTT. Its translation is CASTQDRTNSPLHF.

This sequence joins TRBV7-2 and TRBJ2-5; D possibly corresponds to TRBD2 (6 bases). This CDR3 region has 16 residues. Germline CDR1 is SGHTA and CDR2 is FQGNSA. The V gene lost 1 base and the J gene lost 0 bases, with 12 bases spanning the gap. The CDR3 sequence is CASSLGPGRYQETQYF. DNA of the CDR3: TGTGCCAGCAGCTTAGGGCCTGGGAGGTACCAAGAGACCCAGTACTTC.

This clone was seen just once. CDR3 in DNA: TGTGCCACCTCCGGGACAGGGAATTCACCCCTCCACTTT. It translates to CATSGTGNSPLHF. V and J are TRBV2 and TRBJ1-6, with 9 bases matching TRBD1. V shed 10 bases and J 7 bases; nucleotides not matched to a gene: 5. This CDR3 has 13 residues. Germline CDR1 and CDR2: SNHLY and FYNNEI.

In this sample, this clone turned up a few times. This chain joins TRBV3-1 (or the pseudogene TRBV3-2) and TRBJ1-5; a possible D gene is TRBD1 (5 bases). Germline V gives CDR1 LGHDT, CDR2 YNNKEL (reference sequence). V lost 4 bases, J lost 3 bases, and 22 bases lay in between. The CDR3 runs to 18 residues. The CDR3 DNA follows: TGTGCCAGCAGCCCCAGATACCCACAGGTGGGAAACAATCAGCCCCAGCATTTT. This sequence encodes CASSPRYPQVGNNQPQHF.

For this clone: The same CDR3 is also encoded by other DNA sequences in this sample. This rearrangement joins TRBV6-5 to TRBJ2-7, with TRBD1 matching over 8 bases. The germline V gene has CDR1 MNHEY and CDR2 SVGAGI. Trimming cost V 6 bases and J 2 bases; bases outside gene matches: 6. This CDR3 contains 14 residues. The CDR3 DNA reads as TGTGCCAGCAGGTCCGGGACAGGTACCTACGAGCAGTACTTC. Translated: CASRSGTGTYEQYF.

V usage is TRBV2 and J usage is TRBJ1-1; 8 nucleotides agree with TRBD1. J gave up 3 bases and V 7 bases, and 7 bases lay outside the gene matches. Germline V gives CDR1 SNHLY, CDR2 FYNNEI. The CDR3 has 14 residues. The CDR3 protein is CASITGTGDTEAFF. DNA of the CDR3: TGTGCCAGCATCACCGGGACAGGCGACACTGAAGCTTTCTTT.

The rearrangement joins TRBV4-2 to TRBJ1-2, with D maybe TRBD1 (6 bases). The germline V gene has CDR1 LGHNA and CDR2 YNFKEQ. CDR3 length: 15 amino acids. V lost 0 bases, J lost 7 bases, and 15 bases lay in between. This CDR3 reads CASSQEDRPTGGYTF. The CDR3 nucleotides are TGTGCCAGCAGCCAAGAGGACAGACCGACGGGTGGCTACACCTTC.